A selection of T cell receptor beta chains follows, all from one sample in a study of shared clonotypes between healthy human individuals. Libraries were prepared by immunoSEQ multiplex PCR; TCRdb keeps only in-frame clonotypes and omits some of them. The repertoire has approximately 2,300,000 clones, around 92% of them found once; the top ten carry 0.37%. Sequencing was done on a sample of naive CD4+ T cells from PBMCs. The receptors were gathered from a young man in good health. Some clones in this sample may be carry-over from other donors' samples. CDR3s leave out the opening cysteine and the closing phenylalanine or tryptophan. The order of the fields is CDR3 protein, V gene, J gene.

CDR3: ASRDYGGNYGYT
V: TRBV28
J: TRBJ1-2

CDR3: ASSRQRPARENTEAF
V: TRBV7-9
J: TRBJ1-1

CDR3: ASSRDLESGGYT
V: TRBV4-2
J: TRBJ1-2

CDR3: ASSGGQGLNTEAF
V: TRBV5-1
J: TRBJ1-1

CDR3: STRDRNYGYT
V: TRBV29-1
J: TRBJ1-2

CDR3: ASSQGQGALGTEAF
V: TRBV4-1
J: TRBJ1-1

CDR3: ASSMRSSPYEQY
V: TRBV19
J: TRBJ2-7

CDR3: ASSEVETRRQPQH
V: TRBV6-1
J: TRBJ1-5

CDR3: ASSEQGQPYGYT
V: TRBV11-2
J: TRBJ1-2

CDR3: ASSIGLAGGSSYNEQF
V: TRBV19
J: TRBJ2-1

CDR3: ASSSGTSGINEQF
V: TRBV6-6
J: TRBJ2-1

CDR3: ASSLGVNTEAF
V: TRBV28
J: TRBJ1-1

CDR3: ASSSTGGLSPLH
V: TRBV28
J: TRBJ1-6

CDR3: ASNLDRDSGANVLT
V: TRBV2
J: TRBJ2-6

CDR3: ASSPRDSYEQY
V: TRBV18
J: TRBJ2-7

CDR3: ASGKTGTGSYEQY
V: TRBV6-6
J: TRBJ2-7

CDR3: ASSQTGGNEKLF
V: TRBV7-9
J: TRBJ1-4

CDR3: ASSELLRDRVHIQY
V: TRBV19
J: TRBJ2-4

CDR3: ASREDRKGYT
V: TRBV25-1
J: TRBJ1-2

CDR3: ASSRNGQGSYEQY
V: TRBV5-1
J: TRBJ2-7

CDR3: ASSPGETGREQY
V: TRBV18
J: TRBJ2-7

CDR3: ASSAGTRAYEQY
V: TRBV9
J: TRBJ2-7

CDR3: ASSLINGNTGELF
V: TRBV7-3
J: TRBJ2-2